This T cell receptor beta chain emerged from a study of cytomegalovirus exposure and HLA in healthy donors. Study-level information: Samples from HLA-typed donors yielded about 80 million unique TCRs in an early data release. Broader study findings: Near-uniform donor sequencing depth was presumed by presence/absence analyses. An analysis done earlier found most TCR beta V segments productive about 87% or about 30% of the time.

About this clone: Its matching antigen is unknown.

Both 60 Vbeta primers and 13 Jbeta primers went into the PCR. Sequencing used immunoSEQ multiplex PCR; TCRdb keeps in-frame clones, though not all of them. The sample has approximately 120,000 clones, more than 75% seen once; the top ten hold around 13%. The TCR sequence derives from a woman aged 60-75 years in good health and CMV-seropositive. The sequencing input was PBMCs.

CDR3 protein: CASSHGRAPSNEQFF. The DNA of the CDR3 is TGTGCCAGCAGTCACGGGCGGGCTCCATCCAATGAGCAGTTCTTC. This chain uses TRBV6-6 with TRBJ2-1; perhaps TRBD2 as D (5 bases). The CDR3 loop spans 15 amino acids. CDR1 and CDR2 (germline): MNHNY, SVGAGI (reference sequence). V shed 5 bases and J shed 6 bases, with 17 bases lying between them.